Below, 11 T cell receptor beta chains from the same sample are listed, as sequenced in a study of CD8+ T cells in alopecia areata. Extraction and reverse transcription of RNA yielded cDNA as the sequencing template. Data came from immunoSEQ multiplex PCR; TCRdb stores just in-frame clones and leaves some out. The table has around 250,000 clones, under 70% seen once; the top ten hold under 1.5%. This specimen was CD4+ T cells sorted from blood, taken at week 0. The receptors were sampled from a human donor with alopecia areata.

V is TRBV19 and J is TRBJ1-1, with a possible D match to TRBD1 (6 bases). Looked up from germline, CDR1 is LNHDA and CDR2 is SQIVND (reference sequence). The V end was cut by 5 bases, the J end by 1 base, with 8 bases between. The CDR3 is 13 residues long. In DNA form, the CDR3 reads TGTGCCAGTAGTCTACAGGGGAACACTGAAGCTTTCTTT. The encoded protein is CASSLQGNTEAFF.

V usage is TRBV18 and J usage is TRBJ1-5; 10 bases are a match to TRBD1. The germline V gene encodes CDR1 KGHSH and CDR2 LQKENI. V was clipped by 4 bases and J by 5 bases; unmatched bases: 5. This CDR3 has 15 residues. CDR3 sequence (DNA): TGTGCCAGCTCACGAGACAGGGGGCAAGATCAGCCCCAGCATTTT. This translates into CASSRDRGQDQPQHF.

This sequence joins TRBV5-6 and TRBJ1-1; 7 bases map to TRBD1. The CDR3 runs to 14 residues. Losses at the gene ends were 4 bases for V and 5 bases for J; bases not matched to a gene: 8. CDR1 SGHDT and CDR2 YYEEEE come from the germline V gene. CDR3 nucleotide sequence: TGTGCCAGCAGCCCTTGGACAGGAATTACTGAAGCTTTCTTT. Translated, it gives CASSPWTGITEAFF.

This chain connects TRBV30 to TRBJ2-7, with TRBD1 identical over 7 bases. Germline V gene lookup returns CDR1 GTSNPN and CDR2 SVGIG (reference sequence). CDR3 length: 12 residues. Unmatched junction bases numbered 5, after V lost 3 bases and J lost 6 bases. The CDR3 nucleotides read TGTGCCTGGAGCGTGGCAGGGGGCGAGCAGTACTTC. Translated: CAWSVAGGEQYF.

The chain recombines TRBV27 with TRBJ1-6; unclear D gene. Trimming removed 2 bases from V and 4 bases from J, with 9 bases in between. Germline CDR1 reads MNHEY; CDR2 reads SMNVEV (reference sequence). The CDR3 is 15 residues long. The CDR3 coding sequence is TGTGCCAGCAGTTTAAGAAGGGAATATAATTCACCCCTCCACTTT. It is translated as CASSLRREYNSPLHF.

This clone was seen at least ten times. The genes are TRBV4-3 and TRBJ1-3; unclear D gene. V shed 3 bases and J shed 0 bases, with 9 bases lying between them. CDR1 is LGHNA, CDR2 YSLEER, per germline. CDR3 size: 15 residues. The CDR3 here is CASSQFDFSGNTIYF. CDR3 nucleotide sequence: TGCGCCAGCAGCCAGTTTGATTTCTCTGGAAACACCATATATTTT.

V gene TRBV29-1 combines with J gene TRBJ1-6, with 7 bases identical to TRBD1. V lost 5 bases and J lost 9; bases outside the gene matches: 13. This CDR3 comprises 15 residues. CDR1 and CDR2 (germline): SQVTM, ANQGSEA. Here the CDR3 DNA reads TGCAGCGTTCCACCTACAGGGGCTTCAAGTTCACCCCTCCACTTT. It translates to CSVPPTGASSSPLHF. The variable domain in full, with the rest retrieved from reference TRBV29-1 and TRBJ1-6, is SAVISQKPSRDICQRGTSLTIQCQVDSQVTMMFWYRQQPGQSLTLIATANQGSEATYESGFVIDKFPISRPNLTFSTLTVSNMSPEDSSIYLCSVPPTGASSSPLHFGNGTRLTVT.

The table lists this clone with a few counts. Other DNA sequences within the sample encode an identical CDR3. V usage is TRBV5-1 and J usage is TRBJ1-6; no definite D call. The germline gives CDR1 SGHRS, CDR2 YFSETQ. With 0 bases removed from V and 8 bases from J, the gap between germline ends came to 3 bases. The CDR3 consists of 12 residues. The CDR3 protein is CASSLGDSPLHF. CDR3 in DNA: TGCGCCAGCAGCTTGGGAGATTCACCCCTCCACTTT.

The rearrangement links TRBV29-1 to TRBJ1-3; D call uncertain. Trimming took 4 bases from V and 5 from J, leaving 6 bases between them. CDR1 SQVTM and CDR2 ANQGSEA come from the germline V gene. The CDR3 loop spans 11 amino acids. CDR3 nucleotide sequence: TGCAGCGTTGTTTTACGAAACACCATATATTTT. This codes for CSVVLRNTIYF.

The rearrangement links TRBV15 to TRBJ2-3, with D tentatively TRBD2 (5 bases). The CDR3 has 15 amino acids. The V gene lost 1 base and the J gene lost 0 bases, with 8 bases spanning the gap. Looked up from germline, CDR1 is LNHNV and CDR2 is YYDKDF (reference sequence). The CDR3 DNA follows: TGTGCCACCAGCAGAGTCGGCGGGAGCACAGATACGCAGTATTTT. It translates to CATSRVGGSTDTQYF. The whole variable domain, remainder taken from reference TRBV15 and TRBJ2-3, is DAMVIQNPRYQVTQFGKPVTLSCSQTLNHNVMYWYQQKSSQAPKLLFHYYDKDFNNEADTPDNFQSRRPNTSFCFLDIRSPGLGDTAMYLCATSRVGGSTDTQYFGPGTRLTVL.

The chain employs TRBV30 and TRBJ1-6; no definite D call. V was clipped by 8 bases and J by 15 bases, with 20 bases between them. From germline, CDR1 is GTSNPN and CDR2 SVGIG (reference sequence). The CDR3 is made up of 12 amino acids. The CDR3 nucleotides read TGTGCCGGAAAGAAGACCACCTCTGACCTCCACTTT. Its protein product is CAGKKTTSDLHF. The full variable domain, rest sourced from reference TRBV30 and TRBJ1-6, is SQTIHQWPATLVQPVGSPLSLECTVEGTSNPNLYWYRQAAGRGLQLLFYSVGIGQISSEVPQNLSASRPQDRQFILSSKKLLLSDSGFYLCAGKKTTSDLHFGNGTRLTVT.